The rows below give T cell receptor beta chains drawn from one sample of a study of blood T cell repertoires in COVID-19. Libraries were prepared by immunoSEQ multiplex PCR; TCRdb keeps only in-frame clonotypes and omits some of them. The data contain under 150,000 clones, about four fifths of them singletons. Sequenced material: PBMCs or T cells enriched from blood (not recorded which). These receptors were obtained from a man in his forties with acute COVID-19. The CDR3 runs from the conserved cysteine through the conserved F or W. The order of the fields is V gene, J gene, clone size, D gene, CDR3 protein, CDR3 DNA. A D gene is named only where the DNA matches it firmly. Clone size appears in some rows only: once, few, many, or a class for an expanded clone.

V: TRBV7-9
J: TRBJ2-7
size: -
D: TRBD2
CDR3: CASSLLVTSGGHEQYF
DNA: TGTGCCAGCAGCTTATTGGTGACTAGCGGAGGGCACGAGCAGTACTTC

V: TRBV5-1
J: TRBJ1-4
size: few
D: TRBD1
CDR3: CASSFSDRAYEKLFF
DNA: TGCGCCAGCAGCTTCTCGGACAGGGCTTATGAAAAACTGTTTTTT

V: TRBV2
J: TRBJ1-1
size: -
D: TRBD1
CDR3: CASSRLLPGQGQEAFF
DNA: TGTGCCAGCAGTAGACTCCTACCGGGACAGGGTCAAGAAGCTTTCTTT

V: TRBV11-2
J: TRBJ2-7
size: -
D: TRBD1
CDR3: CASSFPGQGGNSYEQYF
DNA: TGTGCCAGCAGCTTCCCTGGACAGGGTGGAAACTCCTACGAGCAGTACTTC

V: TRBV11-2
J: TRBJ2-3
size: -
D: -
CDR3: CASSISDTQYF
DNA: TGTGCCAGCAGCATCTCAGATACGCAGTATTTT

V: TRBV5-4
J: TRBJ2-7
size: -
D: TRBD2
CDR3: CASSFRREASYEQYF
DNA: TGTGCCAGCAGCTTCAGGCGGGAGGCGTCCTACGAGCAGTACTTC

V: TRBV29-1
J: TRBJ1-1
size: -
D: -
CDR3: CSVEDPYPPGTEAFF
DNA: TGCAGCGTTGAAGATCCGTACCCGCCGGGGACTGAAGCTTTCTTT

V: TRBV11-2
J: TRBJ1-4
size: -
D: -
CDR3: CASSLDRGRNEKLFF
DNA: TGTGCCAGCAGCTTAGATAGGGGCCGTAATGAAAAACTGTTTTTT

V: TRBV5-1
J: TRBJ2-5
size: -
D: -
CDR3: CASSLGARETQYF
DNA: TGCGCCAGCAGCTTGGGAGCTAGGGAGACCCAGTACTTC

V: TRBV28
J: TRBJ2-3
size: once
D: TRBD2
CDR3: CASSRLAGVADTQYF
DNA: TGTGCCAGCAGCCGCCTAGCGGGAGTAGCGGATACGCAGTATTTT

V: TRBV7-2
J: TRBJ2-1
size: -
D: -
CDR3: CASRPLVFFNEQFF
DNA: TGTGCCAGCAGACCACTAGTTTTCTTCAATGAGCAGTTCTTC

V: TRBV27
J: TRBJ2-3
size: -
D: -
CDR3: CASSPLPLLQGITDTQYF
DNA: TGTGCCAGCAGCCCCTTGCCCCTTCTACAGGGAATCACAGATACGCAGTATTTT

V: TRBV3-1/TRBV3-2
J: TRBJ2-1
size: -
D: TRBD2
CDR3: CASSPGLARGNEQFF
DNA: TGTGCCAGCAGCCCGGGACTAGCTCGGGGGAATGAGCAGTTCTTC

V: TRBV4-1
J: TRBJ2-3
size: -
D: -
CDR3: CASSLDRVTQYF
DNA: TGCGCCAGCAGCCTTGACAGAGTAACGCAGTATTTT

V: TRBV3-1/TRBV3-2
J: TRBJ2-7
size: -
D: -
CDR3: CASSQDPGSSYEQYF
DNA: TGTGCCAGCAGCCAAGATCCCGGTTCCTCCTACGAGCAGTACTTC

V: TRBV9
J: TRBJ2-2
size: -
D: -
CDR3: CASSYNGAGELFF
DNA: TGTGCCAGCAGCTACAACGGGGCCGGGGAGCTGTTTTTT

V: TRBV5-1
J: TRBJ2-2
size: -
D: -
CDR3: CASSLEQAGELFF
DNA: TGCGCCAGCAGCTTGGAACAGGCCGGGGAGCTGTTTTTT

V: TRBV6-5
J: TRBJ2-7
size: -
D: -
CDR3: CASSSHYEQYF
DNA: TGTGCCAGCAGTAGCCACTACGAGCAGTACTTC

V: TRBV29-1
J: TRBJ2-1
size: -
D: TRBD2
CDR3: CSVEELASGAGLYNEQFF
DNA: TGCAGCGTTGAGGAATTGGCTAGCGGGGCCGGCCTATACAATGAGCAGTTCTTC

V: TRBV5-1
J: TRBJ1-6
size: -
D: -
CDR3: CASSLGRQSNSPLHF
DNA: TGCGCCAGCAGCTTGGGGAGGCAGAGTAATTCACCCCTCCACTTT

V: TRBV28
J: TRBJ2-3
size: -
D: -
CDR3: CASSLQGTDTQYF
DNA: TGTGCCAGCAGTTTGCAGGGCACAGATACGCAGTATTTT

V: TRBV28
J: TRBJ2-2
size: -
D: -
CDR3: CASSTKREGGELFF
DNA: TGTGCCAGCAGTACTAAGCGTGAGGGCGGGGAGCTGTTTTTT

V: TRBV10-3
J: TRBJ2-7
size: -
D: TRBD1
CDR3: CAIKEDRAHEQYF
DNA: TGTGCCATCAAGGAGGACAGGGCCCACGAGCAGTACTTC

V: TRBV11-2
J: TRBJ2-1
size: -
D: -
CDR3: CASSFFGRTILYNEQFF
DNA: TGTGCCAGCAGCTTTTTTGGGAGGACAATTCTTTACAATGAGCAGTTCTTC

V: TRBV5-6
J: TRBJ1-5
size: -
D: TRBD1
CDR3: CASSLQGRQPQHF
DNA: TGTGCCAGCAGCTTACAGGGGCGTCAGCCCCAGCATTTT

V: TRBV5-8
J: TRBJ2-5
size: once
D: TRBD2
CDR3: CASSSGGSLAGGYQETQYF
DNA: TGTGCCAGCAGCTCCGGGGGCAGTCTTGCGGGAGGGTACCAAGAGACCCAGTACTTC

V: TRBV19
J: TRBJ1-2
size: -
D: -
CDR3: CASSPGSPQRNYGYTF
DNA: TGTGCCAGTAGTCCAGGGTCGCCACAAAGGAACTATGGCTACACCTTC

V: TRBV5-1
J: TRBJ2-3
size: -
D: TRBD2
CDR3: CASSPRGSGGASTDTQYF
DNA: TGCGCCAGCAGCCCTAGGGGTAGCGGGGGTGCTAGCACAGATACGCAGTATTTT

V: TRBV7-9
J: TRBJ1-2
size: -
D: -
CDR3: CASSSLVGAYYGYTF
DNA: TGTGCCAGCAGCTCCCTCGTGGGCGCATATTATGGCTACACCTTC

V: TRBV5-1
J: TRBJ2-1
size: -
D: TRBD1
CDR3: CASSSPGQGFRNEQFF
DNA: TGCGCCAGCAGCTCGCCGGGACAGGGTTTCAGAAATGAGCAGTTCTTC

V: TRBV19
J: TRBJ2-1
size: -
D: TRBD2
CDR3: CASSPRLAGGSREQFF
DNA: TGTGCCAGTAGTCCACGACTAGCGGGAGGGTCTAGGGAGCAGTTCTTC

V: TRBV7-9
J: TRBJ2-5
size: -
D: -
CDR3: CASSLAGTSGTQYF
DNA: TGTGCCAGCAGCTTAGCCGGGACTTCGGGGACCCAGTACTTC

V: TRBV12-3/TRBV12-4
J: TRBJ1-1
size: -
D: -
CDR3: CASSSRANTEAFF
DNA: TGTGCCAGCAGTTCACGAGCGAACACTGAAGCTTTCTTT

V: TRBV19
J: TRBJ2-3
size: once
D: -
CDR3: CASTLGGSTDTQYF
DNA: TGTGCCAGTACCCTCGGCGGCAGCACAGATACGCAGTATTTT

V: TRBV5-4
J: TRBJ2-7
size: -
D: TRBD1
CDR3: CASSLGQGFGEQYF
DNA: TGTGCCAGCAGCTTGGGACAGGGGTTCGGAGAGCAGTACTTC

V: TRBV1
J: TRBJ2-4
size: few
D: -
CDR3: CTSSQGRDTKGAKNIQYF
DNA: TGCACCAGCAGCCAAGGACGGGACACCAAGGGGGCCAAAAACATTCAGTACTTC

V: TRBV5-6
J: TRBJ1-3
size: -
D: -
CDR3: CASSLTVISGNTIYF
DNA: TGTGCCAGCAGCTTGACAGTAATCTCTGGAAACACCATATATTTT